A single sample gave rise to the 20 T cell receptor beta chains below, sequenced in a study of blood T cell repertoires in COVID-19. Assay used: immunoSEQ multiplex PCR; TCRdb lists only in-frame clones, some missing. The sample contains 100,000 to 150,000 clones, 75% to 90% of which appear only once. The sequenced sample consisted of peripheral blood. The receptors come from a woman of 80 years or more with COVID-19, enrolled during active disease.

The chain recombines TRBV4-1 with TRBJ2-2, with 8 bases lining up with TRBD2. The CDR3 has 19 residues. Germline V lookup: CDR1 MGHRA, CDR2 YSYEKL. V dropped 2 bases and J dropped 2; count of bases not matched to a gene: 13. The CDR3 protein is CASSQLLIQAGANTGELFF. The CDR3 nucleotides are TGCGCCAGCAGCCAACTACTCATTCAAGCGGGAGCAAACACCGGGGAGCTGTTTTTT.

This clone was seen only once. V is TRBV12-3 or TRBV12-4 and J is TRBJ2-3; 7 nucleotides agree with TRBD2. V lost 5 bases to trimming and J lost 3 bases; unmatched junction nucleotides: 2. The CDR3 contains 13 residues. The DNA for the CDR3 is TGTGCCAGCAGTAGCGGGGTGACAGATACGCAGTATTTT. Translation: CASSSGVTDTQYF.

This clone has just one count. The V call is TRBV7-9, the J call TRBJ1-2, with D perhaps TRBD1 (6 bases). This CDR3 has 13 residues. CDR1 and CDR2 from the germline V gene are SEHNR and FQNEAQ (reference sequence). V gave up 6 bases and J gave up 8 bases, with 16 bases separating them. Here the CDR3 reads CASSETGLGGYTF. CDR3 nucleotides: TGTGCCAGCAGTGAGACAGGTCTAGGGGGCTACACCTTC.

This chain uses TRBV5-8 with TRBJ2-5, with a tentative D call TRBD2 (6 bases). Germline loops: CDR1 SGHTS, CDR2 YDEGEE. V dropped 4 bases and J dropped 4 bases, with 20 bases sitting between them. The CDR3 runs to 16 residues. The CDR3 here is CASSPGEVRKGETQYF. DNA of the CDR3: TGTGCCAGCAGCCCTGGGGAGGTGCGAAAGGGAGAGACCCAGTACTTC.

CDR3 DNA sequence: TGTGCCAGCCGGAGAACTGGGGCCAACGTCCTGACTTTC. Translation: CASRRTGANVLTF. V gene TRBV28 combines with J gene TRBJ2-6; D ambiguous. The V and J ends lost 8 bases and 2 bases respectively, with 7 bases between them. In germline, CDR1 is MDHEN, CDR2 SYDVKM. The CDR3 sequence is 13 residues long.

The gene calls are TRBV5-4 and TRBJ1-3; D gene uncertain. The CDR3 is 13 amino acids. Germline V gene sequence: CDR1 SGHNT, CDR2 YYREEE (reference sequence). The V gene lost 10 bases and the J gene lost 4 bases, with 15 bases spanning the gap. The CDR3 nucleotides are TGTGCCGGCTCGAGGCTCCCGGGAAACACCATATATTTT. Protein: CAGSRLPGNTIYF. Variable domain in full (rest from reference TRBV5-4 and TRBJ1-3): ETGVTQSPTHLIKTRGQQVTLRCSSQSGHNTVSWYQQALGQGPQFIFQYYREEENGRGNFPPRFSGLQFPNYSSELNVNALELDDSALYLCAGSRLPGNTIYFGEGSWLTVV.

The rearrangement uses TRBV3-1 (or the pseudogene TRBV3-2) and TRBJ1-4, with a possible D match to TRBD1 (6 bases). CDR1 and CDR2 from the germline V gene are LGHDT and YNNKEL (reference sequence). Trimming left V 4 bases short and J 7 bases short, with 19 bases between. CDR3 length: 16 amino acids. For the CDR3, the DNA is TGTGCCAGCAGCCTTTTCAGCGGGGGGCCGGGTGAAAAACTGTTTTTT. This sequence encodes CASSLFSGGPGEKLFF.

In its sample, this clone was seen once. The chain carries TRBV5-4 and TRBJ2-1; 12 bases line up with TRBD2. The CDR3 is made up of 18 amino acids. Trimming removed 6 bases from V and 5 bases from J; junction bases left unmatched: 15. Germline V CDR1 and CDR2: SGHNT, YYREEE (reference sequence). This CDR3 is CASTHPTTSGRPDNEQFF. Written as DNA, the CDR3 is TGTGCCAGCACCCACCCGACTACTAGCGGGAGGCCAGACAATGAGCAGTTCTTC. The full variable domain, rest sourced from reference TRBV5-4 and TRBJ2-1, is ETGVTQSPTHLIKTRGQQVTLRCSSQSGHNTVSWYQQALGQGPQFIFQYYREEENGRGNFPPRFSGLQFPNYSSELNVNALELDDSALYLCASTHPTTSGRPDNEQFFGPGTRLTVL.

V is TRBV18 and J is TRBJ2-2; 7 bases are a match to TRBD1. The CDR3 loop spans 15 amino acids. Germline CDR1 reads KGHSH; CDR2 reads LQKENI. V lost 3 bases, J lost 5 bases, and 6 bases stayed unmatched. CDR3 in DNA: TGTGCCAGCTCACCGAGGGACAGTACTACCGGGGAGCTGTTTTTT. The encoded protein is CASSPRDSTTGELFF.

The CDR3 sequence: CASSAGTGYDTEAFF. CDR3 DNA: TGTGCCAGCAGCGCGGGGACAGGATACGACACTGAAGCTTTCTTT. V is TRBV9 and J is TRBJ1-1; 8 bases agree with TRBD1. The CDR3 has 15 amino acids. Germline-derived CDR1 and CDR2 are SGDLS and YYNGEE. V shed 3 bases and J 3 bases; nucleotides not matched to a gene: 7.

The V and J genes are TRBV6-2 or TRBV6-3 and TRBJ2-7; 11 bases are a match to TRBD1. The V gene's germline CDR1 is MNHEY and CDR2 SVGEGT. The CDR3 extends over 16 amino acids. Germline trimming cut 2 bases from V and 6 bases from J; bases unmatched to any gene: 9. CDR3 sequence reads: CASSYPKGQGGSEQYF. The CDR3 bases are TGTGCCAGCAGTTACCCCAAGGGACAGGGGGGAAGCGAGCAGTACTTC.

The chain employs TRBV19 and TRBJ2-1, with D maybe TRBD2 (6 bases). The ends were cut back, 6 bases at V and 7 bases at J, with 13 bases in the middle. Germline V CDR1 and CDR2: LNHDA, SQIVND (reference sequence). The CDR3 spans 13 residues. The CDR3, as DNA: TGTGCCAGTAGCCTGGGACTCCGTAATGAGCAGTTCTTC. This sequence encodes CASSLGLRNEQFF.

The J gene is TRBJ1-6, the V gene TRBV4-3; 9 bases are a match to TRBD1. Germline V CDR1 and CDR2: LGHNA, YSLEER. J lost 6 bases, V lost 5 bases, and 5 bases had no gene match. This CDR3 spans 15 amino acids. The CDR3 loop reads CASSEGTGTNSPLHF. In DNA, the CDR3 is TGCGCCAGCAGCGAGGGGACAGGGACTAATTCACCCCTCCACTTT.

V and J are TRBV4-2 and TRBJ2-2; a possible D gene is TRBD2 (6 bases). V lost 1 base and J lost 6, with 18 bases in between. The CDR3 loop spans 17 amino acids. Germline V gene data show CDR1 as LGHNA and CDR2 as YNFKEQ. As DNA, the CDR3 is TGTGCCAGCAGCCAAGGTGTCGCGGGATCTAACTCCGGGGAGCTGTTTTTT. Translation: CASSQGVAGSNSGELFF.

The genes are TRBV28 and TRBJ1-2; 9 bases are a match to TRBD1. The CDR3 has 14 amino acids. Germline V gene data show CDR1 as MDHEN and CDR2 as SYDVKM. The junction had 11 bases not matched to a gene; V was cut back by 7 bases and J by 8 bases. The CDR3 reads CASNTGGASFGYTF. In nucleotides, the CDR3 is TGTGCCAGCAATACAGGGGGCGCGAGTTTCGGCTACACCTTC.

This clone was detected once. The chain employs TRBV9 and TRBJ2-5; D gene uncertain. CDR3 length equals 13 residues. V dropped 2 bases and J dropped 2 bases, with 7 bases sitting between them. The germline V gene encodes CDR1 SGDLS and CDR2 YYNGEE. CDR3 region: CASSVYPQETQYF. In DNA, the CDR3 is TGTGCCAGCAGCGTCTATCCGCAAGAGACCCAGTACTTC.

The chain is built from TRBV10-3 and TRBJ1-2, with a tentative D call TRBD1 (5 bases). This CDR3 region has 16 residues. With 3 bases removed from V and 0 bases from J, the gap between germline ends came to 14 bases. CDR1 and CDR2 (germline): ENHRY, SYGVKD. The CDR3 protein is CAISDAVGPTNYGYTF. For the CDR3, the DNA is TGTGCCATCAGTGATGCGGTGGGGCCTACTAACTATGGCTACACCTTC.

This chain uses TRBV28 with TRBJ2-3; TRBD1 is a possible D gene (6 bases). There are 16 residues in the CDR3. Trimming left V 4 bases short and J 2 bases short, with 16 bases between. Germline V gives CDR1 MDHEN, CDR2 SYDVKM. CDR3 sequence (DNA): TGTGCCAGCAGTTCGCCCCGGGACAAGTTCACAGATACGCAGTATTTT. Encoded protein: CASSSPRDKFTDTQYF. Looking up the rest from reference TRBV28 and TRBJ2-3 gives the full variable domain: DVKVTQSSRYLVKRTGEKVFLECVQDMDHENMFWYRQDPGLGLRLIYFSYDVKMKEKGDIPEGYSVSREKKERFSLILESASTNQTSMYLCASSSPRDKFTDTQYFGPGTRLTVL.

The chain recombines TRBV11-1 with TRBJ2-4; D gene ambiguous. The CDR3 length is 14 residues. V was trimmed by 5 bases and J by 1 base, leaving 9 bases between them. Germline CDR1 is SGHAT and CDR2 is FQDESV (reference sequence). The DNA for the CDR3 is TGTGCCAGCAGCCCCCAGTGGGCCAAAAACATTCAGTACTTC. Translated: CASSPQWAKNIQYF.

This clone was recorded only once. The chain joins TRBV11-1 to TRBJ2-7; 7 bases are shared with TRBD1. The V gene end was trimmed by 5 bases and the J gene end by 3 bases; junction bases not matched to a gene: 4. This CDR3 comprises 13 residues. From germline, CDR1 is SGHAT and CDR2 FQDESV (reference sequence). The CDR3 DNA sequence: TGTGCCAGCAGCACGGACAGGTTCTACGAGCAGTACTTC. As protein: CASSTDRFYEQYF. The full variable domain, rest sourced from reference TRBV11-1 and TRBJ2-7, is EAEVAQSPRYKITEKSQAVAFWCDPISGHATLYWYRQILGQGPELLVQFQDESVVDDSQLPKDRFSAERLKGVDSTLKIQPAELGDSAMYLCASSTDRFYEQYFGPGTRLTVT.